Below, 10 T cell receptor beta chains from the same sample are listed, as sequenced in a study of T cells after yellow fever vaccination. TCRdb recomputed calls from the 5' RACE reads with MiXCR, one row per CDR3 protein. The top ten clones hold about 16% of a sample with hundreds of thousands of distinct CDR3 sequences, 21% of them seen once. The specimen comprised PBMCs, sampled approximately 22 days after the first yellow fever vaccination. The receptors originated from a man between 18 and 29 years old who received the YFV17D yellow fever vaccine.

V is TRBV28 and J is TRBJ1-2; D is unresolved. The V gene lost 1 base and the J gene lost 7 bases, with 7 bases spanning the gap. Germline V gene data show CDR1 as MDHEN and CDR2 as SYDVKM. The CDR3 has 12 residues. CDR3 amino acids: CASSLYRRGYTF. For the CDR3, the DNA is TGTGCCAGCAGTTTATACCGCCGTGGCTACACCTTC.

The rearrangement joins TRBV15 to TRBJ2-3; 8 nucleotides align to TRBD1. The CDR3 totals 14 residues. From germline, CDR1 is LNHNV and CDR2 YYDKDF (reference sequence). V lost 3 bases to trimming and J lost 10 bases; unmatched junction nucleotides: 9. The chain's CDR3 is CATSRRTGQVPQYF. The CDR3 DNA follows: TGTGCCACCAGCAGGAGGACAGGGCAGGTCCCGCAGTATTTT.

This clonotype was counted between two and nine times. V and J are TRBV19 and TRBJ1-2; D unresolved. The CDR3 extends over 14 amino acids. Germline V gene lookup returns CDR1 LNHDA and CDR2 SQIVND (reference sequence). The germline V and J ends were trimmed by 3 bases and 13 bases, with 21 bases remaining between them. CDR3 sequence (DNA): TGTGCCAGTAGTATTAACGTCCTCGGGAATCAGCTCACCTTC. This encodes CASSINVLGNQLTF.

This clonotype was observed a handful of times. The chain is built from TRBV29-1 and TRBJ2-3; 7 nucleotides agree with TRBD2. CDR3 length: 17 amino acids. Germline CDR1 and CDR2: SQVTM and ANQGSEA. J gave up 0 bases and V 6 bases, and 15 bases lay outside the gene matches. In DNA form, the CDR3 reads TGCAGCGTCCAACGGAGCGGGGTCATGACTAGCACAGATACGCAGTATTTT. Translated: CSVQRSGVMTSTDTQYF.

This sequence joins TRBV4-3 and TRBJ2-5; TRBD2 matches 12 bases. The V gene's germline CDR1 is LGHNA and CDR2 YSLEER. Germline trimming cut 0 bases from V and 2 bases from J; bases unmatched to any gene: 4. The CDR3 length is 17 residues. The CDR3 bases are TGCGCCAGCAGCCAAGATCGAGGACTAGCGGGGCAAGAGACCCAGTACTTC. Translating gives CASSQDRGLAGQETQYF.

This clonotype has only a few counts. The rearrangement uses TRBV10-3 and TRBJ1-6, with a possible D match to TRBD1 (5 bases). Germline CDR1 reads ENHRY; CDR2 reads SYGVKD. The CDR3 is 15 amino acids. Trimming took 3 bases from V and 7 from J, leaving 13 bases between them. The CDR3, as DNA: TGTGCCATCAGTGATGGGACCGCCAGGAATTCACCCCTCCACTTT. It codes for CAISDGTARNSPLHF.

This clonotype was detected a few times. The J gene is TRBJ2-3, the V gene TRBV10-3, with 8 bases identical to TRBD2. The CDR3 has 13 amino acids. V trimming: 10 bases; J trimming: 3 bases; junction bases outside the gene matches: 6. CDR1 is ENHRY and CDR2 is SYGVKD in the germline V gene. CDR3 region: CANRAGETDTQYF. Here the CDR3 DNA reads TGTGCCAACAGAGCGGGGGAAACAGATACGCAGTATTTT.

This rearrangement joins TRBV5-1 to TRBJ2-7; 11 bases line up with TRBD1. CDR3 size: 15 residues. Per the germline V gene, CDR1 is SGHRS and CDR2 is YFSETQ. After removal of 4 bases from V and 2 bases from J, the junction contained 5 bases not matched to a gene. The CDR3 spells CASSEGQGAAYEQYV. CDR3 in DNA: TGCGCCAGCAGCGAAGGACAGGGGGCTGCCTACGAGCAGTACGTC.

This clonotype was counted a few times. The chain employs TRBV19 and TRBJ1-1; no firm D call. This CDR3 is 14 amino acids long. Trimming cost V 6 bases and J 4 bases, with 15 bases left between them. Per germline, CDR1 LNHDA and CDR2 SQIVND (reference sequence). The CDR3 here is CASSSDTLGTEAFF. CDR3 in DNA: TGTGCCAGTAGCTCAGATACTTTGGGCACTGAAGCTTTCTTT.

This clonotype showed up just a few times. V gene TRBV7-9 combines with J gene TRBJ2-3, with D perhaps matching TRBD2 (5 bases). Per germline, CDR1 SEHNR and CDR2 FQNEAQ (reference sequence). This CDR3 has 15 amino acids. Between the trimmed V and J ends, which lost 4 bases and 1 base, there was a span of 12 bases. This chain's CDR3 is CASSSRTRRTDTQYF. The CDR3 region has the DNA TGTGCCAGCAGCTCCCGGACTCGCCGCACAGATACGCAGTATTTT.